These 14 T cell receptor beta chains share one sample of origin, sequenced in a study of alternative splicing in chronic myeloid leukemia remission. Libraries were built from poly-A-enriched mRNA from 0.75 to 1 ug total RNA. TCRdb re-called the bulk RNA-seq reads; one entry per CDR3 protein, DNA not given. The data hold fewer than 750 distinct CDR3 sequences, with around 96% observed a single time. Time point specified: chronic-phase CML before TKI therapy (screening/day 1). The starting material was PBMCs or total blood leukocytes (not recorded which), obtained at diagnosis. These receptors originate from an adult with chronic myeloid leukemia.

The CDR3 here is CASSQGLWFAEAFF. The chain employs TRBV14 and TRBJ1-1. The CDR3 runs to 14 residues. Germline V lookup: CDR1 SGHDN, CDR2 FVKESK.

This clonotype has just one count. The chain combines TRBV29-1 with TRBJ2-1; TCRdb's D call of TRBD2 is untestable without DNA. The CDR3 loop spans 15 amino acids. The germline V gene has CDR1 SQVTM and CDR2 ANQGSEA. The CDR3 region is CSVGSSGRLYNEQFF.

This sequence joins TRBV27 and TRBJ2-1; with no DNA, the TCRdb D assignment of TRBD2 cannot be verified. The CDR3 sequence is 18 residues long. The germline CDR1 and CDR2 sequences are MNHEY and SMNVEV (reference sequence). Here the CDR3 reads CASSLPGTSGGSYNEQFF.

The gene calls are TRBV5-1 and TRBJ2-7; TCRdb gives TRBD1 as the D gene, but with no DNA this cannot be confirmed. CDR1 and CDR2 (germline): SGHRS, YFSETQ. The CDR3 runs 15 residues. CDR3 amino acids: CASSLDTGAHYEQYF.

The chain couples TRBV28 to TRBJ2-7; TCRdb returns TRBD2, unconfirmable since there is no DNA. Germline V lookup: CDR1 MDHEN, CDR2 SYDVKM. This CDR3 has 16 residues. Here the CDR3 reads CASTLSGTSGRIEQYF.

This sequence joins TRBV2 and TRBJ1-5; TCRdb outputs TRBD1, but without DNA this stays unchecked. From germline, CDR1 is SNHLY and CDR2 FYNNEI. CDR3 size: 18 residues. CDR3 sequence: CASRIQPGTGYSNQPQHF.

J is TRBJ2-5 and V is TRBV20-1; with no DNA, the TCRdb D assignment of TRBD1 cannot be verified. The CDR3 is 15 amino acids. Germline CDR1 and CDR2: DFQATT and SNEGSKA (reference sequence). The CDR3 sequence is CSAQAQTGLQETQYF.

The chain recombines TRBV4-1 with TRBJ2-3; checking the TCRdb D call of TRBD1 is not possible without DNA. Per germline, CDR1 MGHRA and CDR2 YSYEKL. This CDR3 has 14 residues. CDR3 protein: CASSLRQGADTQYF.

The CDR3 loop reads CASSVGLTYEQYF. This chain connects TRBV9 to TRBJ2-7. The V gene's germline CDR1 is SGDLS and CDR2 YYNGEE. CDR3 length equals 13 residues. The full variable domain, completed using reference TRBV9 and TRBJ2-7, is DSGVTQTPKHLITATGQRVTLRCSPRSGDLSVYWYQQSLDQGLQFLIQYYNGEERAKGNILERFSAQQFPDLHSELNLSSLELGDSALYFCASSVGLTYEQYFGPGTRLTVT.

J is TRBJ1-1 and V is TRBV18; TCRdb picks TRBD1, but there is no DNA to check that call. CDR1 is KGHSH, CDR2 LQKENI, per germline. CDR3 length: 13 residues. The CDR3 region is CASSSTGFTEAFF.

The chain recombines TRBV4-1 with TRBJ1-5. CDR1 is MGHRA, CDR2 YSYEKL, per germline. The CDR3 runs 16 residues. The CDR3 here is CASSQIGGSDNQPQHF.

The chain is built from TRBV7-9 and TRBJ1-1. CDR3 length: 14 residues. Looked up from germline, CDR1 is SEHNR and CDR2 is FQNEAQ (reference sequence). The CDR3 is CASSQEQVRAEAFF.

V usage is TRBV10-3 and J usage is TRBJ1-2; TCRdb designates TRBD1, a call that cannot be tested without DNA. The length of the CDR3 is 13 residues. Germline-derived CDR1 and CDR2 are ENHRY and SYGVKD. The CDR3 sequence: CAITTGTVYGYTF.

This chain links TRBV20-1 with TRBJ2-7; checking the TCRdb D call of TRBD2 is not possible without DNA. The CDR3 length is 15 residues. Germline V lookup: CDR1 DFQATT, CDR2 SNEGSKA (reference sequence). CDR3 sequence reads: CSARADSLSSYEQYF.